These 25 T cell receptor beta chains were sequenced from one sample in a study of blood T cells in healthy people across ages. Together with a sample-barcoded 5' primer, a J-beta primer mix was included in a second PCR lasting about 6 to 11 cycles. TCRdb reprocessed the 5' RACE reads with MiXCR, giving one entry per CDR3 protein. In the table there are approximately 2,000,000 distinct CDR3 sequences, 30% to 40% of which are singletons. What was sequenced was blood. Every receptor here comes from a human donor in good health.

This clonotype occurred a few times. This chain joins TRBV12-3 or TRBV12-4 and TRBJ2-1, with 7 bases matching TRBD2. This CDR3 region has 16 residues. V gave up 7 bases and J gave up 3 bases; unmatched junction bases: 12. The CDR3: CASIDGARGVYNEQFF. In nucleotides, the CDR3 is TGTGCCAGCATCGACGGCGCCCGGGGGGTCTACAATGAGCAGTTCTTC.

This chain joins TRBV5-1 and TRBJ2-3; 8 positions agree with TRBD1. Looked up from germline, CDR1 is SGHRS and CDR2 is YFSETQ. V shed 6 bases and J 1 base; nucleotides not matched to a gene: 7. The CDR3 runs 15 residues. The CDR3 region is CASNNPDRGTDTQYF. In DNA, the CDR3 is TGCGCCAGCAATAACCCGGACAGGGGCACAGATACGCAGTATTTT. Full variable domain (missing parts from reference TRBV5-1 and TRBJ2-3): KAGVTQTPRYLIKTRGQQVTLSCSPISGHRSVSWYQQTPGQGLQFLFEYFSETQRNKGNFPGRFSGRQFSNSRSEMNVSTLELGDSALYLCASNNPDRGTDTQYFGPGTRLTVL.

This clonotype was detected a few times. The chain carries TRBV6-6 and TRBJ2-4, with D possibly matching TRBD2 (7 bases). Judging by the DNA end, TRBJ2-7 fits better; the J call may be wrong. CDR1 is MNHNY and CDR2 is SVGAGI in the germline V gene (reference sequence). The CDR3 sequence is 16 residues long. In DNA, the CDR3 is TGTGCCAGCAGTTACGGGACGGGGGGCTATTCCCTCGAGCAGTACTTC. This translates into CASSYGTGGYSLEQYF.

The table lists this clonotype with a few counts. V and J are TRBV6-2 or TRBV6-3 and TRBJ1-2, with D uncertain. V was shortened by 6 bases and J by 5 bases, with 10 bases between the two germline ends. The CDR3 runs to 12 residues. Looked up from germline, CDR1 is MNHEY and CDR2 is SVGEGT. The chain's CDR3 is CASRSAQYGYTF. For the CDR3, the DNA is TGTGCCAGCAGGTCAGCCCAATATGGCTACACCTTC.

In this sample, this clonotype turned up a few times. V usage is TRBV9 and J usage is TRBJ1-2; 9 nucleotides line up with TRBD1. Trimming took 3 bases from V and 7 from J; bases not matched to a gene: 10. Per germline, CDR1 SGDLS and CDR2 YYNGEE. The CDR3 totals 15 residues. In DNA, the CDR3 is TGTGCCAGCAGCGCTCCGGGACAGGGATCTGCTGGCTACACCTTC. This encodes CASSAPGQGSAGYTF.

This clonotype was counted between two and nine times. The chain couples TRBV12-3 or TRBV12-4 to TRBJ1-1; D may be TRBD1 (6 bases). V was pared by 6 bases and J by 2 bases, with 16 bases between. The CDR3 runs 15 residues. The CDR3 is CASSRLSGANTEAFF. CDR3 sequence (DNA): TGTGCCAGCAGCCGACTCTCAGGGGCCAACACTGAAGCTTTCTTT.

This clonotype has just a few counts. The CDR3 loop reads CASSQDKGWTEAFF. CDR3 nucleotide sequence: TGCGCCAGCAGCCAAGATAAGGGGTGGACTGAAGCTTTCTTT. The chain joins TRBV4-1 to TRBJ1-1; weak D call: TRBD1 (5 bases). V lost 0 bases and J 5 bases, leaving 10 bases between the germline ends. This CDR3 is built from 14 residues. CDR1 MGHRA and CDR2 YSYEKL come from the germline V gene.

The chain's CDR3 is CASSLTPGAETQYF. In DNA, the CDR3 is TGTGCCAGCAGCTTAACGCCCGGGGCAGAGACCCAGTACTTC. The chain has TRBV7-3 and TRBJ2-7; D could derive from TRBD1 or TRBD2 (5 bases each). The J call is doubtful: the DNA matches TRBJ2-5 better. The CDR3 spans 14 residues. CDR1 is SGHTA, CDR2 FQGTGA, per germline.

The V gene is TRBV5-1, the J gene TRBJ2-5; 7 bases are shared with TRBD1. This CDR3 is 13 amino acids long. From germline, CDR1 is SGHRS and CDR2 YFSETQ. J was trimmed by 9 bases and V by 6 bases; bases with no gene match: 11. In DNA form, the CDR3 reads TGCGCCAGCAATCTCGGGACAGCGGAGGCCCAGTACTTC. Translating gives CASNLGTAEAQYF.

The chain combines TRBV14 with TRBJ2-2, with D unresolved. Trimming pared 4 bases from V and 4 bases from J, leaving 7 bases between. The germline gives CDR1 SGHDN, CDR2 FVKESK. This CDR3 contains 13 residues. In nucleotides, the CDR3 is TGTGCCAGCAGCCCCCAGCCCACCGGGGAGCTGTTTTTT. This sequence encodes CASSPQPTGELFF. The variable domain in full, with the rest retrieved from reference TRBV14 and TRBJ2-2, is EAGVTQFPSHSVIEKGQTVTLRCDPISGHDNLYWYRRVMGKEIKFLLHFVKESKQDESGMPNNRFLAERTGGTYSTLKVQPAELEDSGVYFCASSPQPTGELFFGEGSRLTVL.

This clonotype was recorded a few times. The chain employs TRBV4-3 and TRBJ1-2, with a tentative D call TRBD1 (5 bases). Trimming left V 1 base short and J 0 bases short, with 12 bases between. CDR3 length equals 16 residues. Germline loops: CDR1 LGHNA, CDR2 YSLEER. DNA for the CDR3: TGCGCCAGCAGCCAAGTGAGGGACGGGTCTAACTATGGCTACACCTTC. It specifies CASSQVRDGSNYGYTF.

As concerns this clonotype: A read error may account for a junction end that differs from germline. The V and J genes are TRBV7-9 and TRBJ2-1, with 9 bases lining up with TRBD2. The CDR3 loop spans 14 amino acids. From germline, CDR1 is SEHNR and CDR2 FQNEAQ (reference sequence). The CDR3 here is CTSGKELAGHEQFF. The CDR3 DNA follows: TGTACCAGCGGAAAGGAACTAGCGGGCCATGAGCAGTTCTTC.

This chain uses TRBV27 with TRBJ1-2; D uncertain. V was cut by 3 bases and J by 5 bases, with 4 bases left in between. The germline CDR1 and CDR2 sequences are MNHEY and SMNVEV (reference sequence). The CDR3 is 11 amino acids. The CDR3 coding sequence is TGTGCCAGCAGTTTCATTTATGGCTACACCTTC. Its translation is CASSFIYGYTF.

The CDR3: CASSYSGGTSYNEQFF. The CDR3 coding sequence is TGTGCCAGCAGTTACTCAGGGGGCACCTCCTACAATGAGCAGTTCTTC. V gene TRBV6-5 combines with J gene TRBJ2-1, with 7 nucleotides matching TRBD1. V was clipped by 0 bases and J by 0 bases; unmatched bases: 2. The CDR3 is made up of 16 amino acids. Germline lookup yields CDR1 MNHEY and CDR2 SVGAGI.

The J gene is TRBJ2-2, the V gene TRBV5-1; TRBD1 agrees at 8 bases. CDR3 length: 14 amino acids. Per the germline V gene, CDR1 is SGHRS and CDR2 is YFSETQ. Unmatched junction bases numbered 2, after V lost 6 bases and J lost 1 base. In DNA form, the CDR3 reads TGCGCCAGCACGACAGGGGAGAACACCGGGGAGCTGTTTTTT. Amino acid sequence: CASTTGENTGELFF.

Points on this clonotype: This could be a read error, since a much larger clone is one nucleotide away. The J gene is TRBJ2-5, the V gene TRBV20-1; 8 bases align to TRBD1. The CDR3 length is 14 residues. J gave up 11 bases and V 0 bases, and 11 bases lay outside the gene matches. Germline V gives CDR1 DFQATT, CDR2 SNEGSKA (reference sequence). CDR3 in DNA: TGCAGTGCTAGAGATGGGTCAGGGGGCTACAAGCAGTACTTC. The encoded protein is CSARDGSGGYKQYF.

The J gene is TRBJ1-2, the V gene TRBV4-3; D is unresolved. V was trimmed by 0 bases and J by 1 base, leaving 9 bases between them. CDR1 is LGHNA, CDR2 YSLEER, per germline. The CDR3 is 15 amino acids. Here the CDR3 reads CASSQEATNNYGYTF. The CDR3 region has the DNA TGCGCCAGCAGCCAAGAGGCAACCAATAACTATGGCTACACCTTC.

As for this clonotype: A much larger clone sits a single nucleotide away, making a read error possible. This sequence joins TRBV2 and TRBJ2-6, with 7 bases aligning to TRBD1. From germline, CDR1 is SNHLY and CDR2 FYNNEI. This CDR3 has 15 amino acids. The CDR3 sequence is CVSSGDSSGANVLTF. The DNA of the CDR3 is TGTGTCAGCAGTGGGGACAGCTCTGGGGCCAACGTCCTGACTTTC.

This chain connects TRBV28 to TRBJ2-7; a possible D gene is TRBD2 (5 bases). V was shortened by 10 bases and J by 5 bases, with 9 bases between the two germline ends. CDR1 MDHEN and CDR2 SYDVKM come from the germline V gene. The CDR3 loop spans 10 amino acids. CDR3 sequence reads: CATGGNEQYF. For the CDR3, the DNA is TGTGCCACCGGAGGTAACGAGCAGTACTTC.

The chain couples TRBV20-1 to TRBJ2-3; TRBD1 might be the D (6 bases). The CDR3 loop spans 20 amino acids. CDR1 and CDR2 from the germline V gene are DFQATT and SNEGSKA (reference sequence). V was cut by 5 bases and J by 1 base, with 31 bases left in between. The CDR3: CSAGSYGTWGSISGTDTQYF. The CDR3 DNA is TGCAGTGCTGGTTCCTACGGGACATGGGGCTCTATAAGCGGCACAGATACGCAGTATTTT.

This clonotype was recorded a few times. The chain couples TRBV4-1 to TRBJ2-5; 8 positions agree with TRBD2. Germline V gene data show CDR1 as MGHRA and CDR2 as YSYEKL. This CDR3 contains 17 residues. Trimming at V came to 4 bases and at J to 1 base, leaving 11 bases not matched to a gene. The CDR3 here is CASSRLPQRGLQETQYF. The DNA for the CDR3 is TGCGCCAGCAGCCGCCTCCCCCAGCGGGGGCTCCAAGAGACCCAGTACTTC.

The V and J genes are TRBV5-1 and TRBJ1-1; 7 bases agree with TRBD1. Trimming at V came to 3 bases and at J to 4 bases, leaving 9 bases not matched to a gene. The CDR3 sequence is 15 residues long. CDR1 is SGHRS and CDR2 is YFSETQ in the germline V gene. The CDR3 protein is CASSSTRGEGTEAFF. CDR3 DNA sequence: TGCGCCAGCAGCTCAACCAGGGGGGAGGGCACTGAAGCTTTCTTT.

This clonotype was seen only a few times. J is TRBJ1-2 and V is TRBV20-1; D is undetermined. Germline values: CDR1 DFQATT, CDR2 SNEGSKA (reference sequence). CDR3 size: 13 residues. The germline V and J ends were trimmed by 5 bases and 2 bases, with 12 bases remaining between them. CDR3 bases: TGCAGTGCTTCGACAAGATTGAACTATGGCTACACCTTC. Encoded protein: CSASTRLNYGYTF.

This clonotype was observed a few times. The chain carries TRBV4-2 and TRBJ2-5; D call uncertain. Trimming stripped 11 bases from V and 5 bases from J, with 18 bases between. Germline CDR1 reads LGHNA; CDR2 reads YNFKEQ. The CDR3 is made up of 13 amino acids. CDR3 residues: CAGASSVLETQYF. CDR3 DNA: TGTGCCGGCGCCAGCAGTGTCCTGGAGACCCAGTACTTC.

This chain uses TRBV27 with TRBJ1-2; perhaps TRBD1 as D (6 bases). Germline V lookup: CDR1 MNHEY, CDR2 SMNVEV (reference sequence). The germline V and J ends were trimmed by 3 bases and 3 bases, with 14 bases remaining between them. This CDR3 comprises 15 residues. The CDR3 bases are TGTGCCAGCAGTTTTTTTGGGGGCTCTGACTATGGCTACACCTTC. Translated, it gives CASSFFGGSDYGYTF.